This T cell receptor (beta chain) was documented in a study of T-cell reconstitution after alpha-beta-depleted transplantation in children. The sample holds many counts of this clonotype. CDR3 length: 13 residues. Germline CDR1 and CDR2: MNHEY and SMNVEV (reference sequence). With 6 bases removed from V and 1 base from J, the gap between germline ends came to 4 bases. Unique molecular identifiers featured in how the TCRbeta library was prepared. MiXCR was run by TCRdb on the PCR reads, yielding one entry per CDR3 protein. This table holds around 370,000 distinct CDR3 sequences, over 9% found once. This chain uses TRBV27 with TRBJ2-6; D not certain. This TCR was recovered from a human donor who donated a stem cell graft to a child with acute lymphoblastic leukemia. The sample consisted of PBMCs from the stem cell graft donor, taken from the stem cell graft. DNA for the CDR3: TGTGCCAGCAGAGTTTCTGGGGCCAACGTCCTGACTTTC. This encodes CASRVSGANVLTF.